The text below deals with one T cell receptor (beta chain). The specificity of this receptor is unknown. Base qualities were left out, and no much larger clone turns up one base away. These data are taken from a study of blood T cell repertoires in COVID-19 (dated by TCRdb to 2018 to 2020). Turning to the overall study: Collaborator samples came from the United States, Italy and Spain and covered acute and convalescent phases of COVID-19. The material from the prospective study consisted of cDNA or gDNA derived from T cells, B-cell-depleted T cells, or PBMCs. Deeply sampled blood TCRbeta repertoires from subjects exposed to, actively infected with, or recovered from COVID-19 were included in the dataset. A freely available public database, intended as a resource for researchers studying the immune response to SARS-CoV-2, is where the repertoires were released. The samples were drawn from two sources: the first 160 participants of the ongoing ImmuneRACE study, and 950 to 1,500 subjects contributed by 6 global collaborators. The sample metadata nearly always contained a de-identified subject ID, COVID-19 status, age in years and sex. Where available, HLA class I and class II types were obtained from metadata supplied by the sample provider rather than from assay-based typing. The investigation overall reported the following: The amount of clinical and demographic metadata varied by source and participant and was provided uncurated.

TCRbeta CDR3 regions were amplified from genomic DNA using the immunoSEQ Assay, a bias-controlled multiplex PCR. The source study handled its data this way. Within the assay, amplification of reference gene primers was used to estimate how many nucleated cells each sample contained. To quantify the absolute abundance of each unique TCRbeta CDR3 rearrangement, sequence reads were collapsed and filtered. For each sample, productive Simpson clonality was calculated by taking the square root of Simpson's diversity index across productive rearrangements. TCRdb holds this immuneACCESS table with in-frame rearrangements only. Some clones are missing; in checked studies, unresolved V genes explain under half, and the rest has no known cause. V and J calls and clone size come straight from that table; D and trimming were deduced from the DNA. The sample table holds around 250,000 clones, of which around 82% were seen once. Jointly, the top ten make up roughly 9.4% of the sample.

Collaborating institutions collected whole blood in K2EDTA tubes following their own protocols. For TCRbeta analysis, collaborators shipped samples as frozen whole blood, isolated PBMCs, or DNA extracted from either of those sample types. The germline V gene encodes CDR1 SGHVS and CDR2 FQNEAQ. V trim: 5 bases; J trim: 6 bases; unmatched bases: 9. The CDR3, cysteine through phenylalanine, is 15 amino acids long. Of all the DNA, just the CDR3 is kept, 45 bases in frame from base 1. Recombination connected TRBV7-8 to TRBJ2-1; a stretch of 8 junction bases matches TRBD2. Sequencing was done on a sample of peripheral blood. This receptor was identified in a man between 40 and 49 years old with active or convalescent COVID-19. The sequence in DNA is TGTGCCAGCAGCACAGGAGGGACTAGTTTCAATGAGCAGTTCTTC. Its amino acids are CASSTGGTSFNEQFF.